This TCR beta chain derives from a study of regulatory T cells in long-lasting Graves disease listed by TCRdb under 2021. Study-wide context: Antithyroid drugs had been taken for less than 3 months by newly diagnosed Graves' disease patients. Patients with persistent Graves' disease were compared with patients with newly diagnosed Graves' disease using TCR sequencing and RNA sequencing of peripheral blood. The study was registered as a clinical trial and conducted in China. A total of approximately 35 samples underwent TCR sequencing: about 13 from persistent and about 20 from newly diagnosed Graves' disease patients.

What the work shows at the level of the full study, not this receptor alone: The study examined only peripheral blood because the primary lesion, thyroid tissue, could not be accessed. Compared with newly diagnosed patients, persistent Graves' disease patients had lower TCR Shannon entropy and fewer highly expanded clones, which suggests clonal expansion. A larger number of public clonotypes was shared among persistent patients (more than 2,500) than among newly diagnosed patients (approximately 1,000). Persistent disease showed preferential use of TRBV28, TRBJ1-2 and TRBJ2-5, whereas newly diagnosed disease favored TRBV20-1 and TRBJ2-1. Only the TCR beta chain was sequenced and analyzed. As a limitation, the authors acknowledged that the small sample size may reduce accuracy.

Receptor amplification or capture employed multiplex PCR. The sequencer was an Illumina HiSeq 4000. CDR3 regions were amplified by Arm-PCR with iRepertoire HTBI primers to construct TCR beta libraries. Before sequencing, the PCR products went through gel purification. Per the authors' processing: A total of fewer than 70 TRBV and 14 TRBJ segments were identified across samples and were used for gene usage analysis of CDR3 amino acid clonotypes. COPE and FqMerger were used to merge the filtered high-quality paired reads into contigs. Contigs were aligned with BLAST to IMGT TRBV, TRBD and TRBJ reference genes, and CDR3 was defined per IMGT. Clonotypes above 0.1% frequency were classified as highly expanded clones. Shannon entropy was used to measure repertoire diversity, and the Gini coefficient was used to measure V-J evenness. A clonotype found in more than one individual was treated as public. The public reads were reprocessed in TCRdb via fastp at Q25 and MiXCR, keeping in-frame beta chains. Identical CDR3 protein sequences are pooled into one entry, listed with their most common genes and DNA. These V and J calls rely on TCRdb rather than the paper's analysis. The sample yields approximately 300,000 distinct CDR3 sequences; 18% were counted once. Roughly 40% of the sample is taken by the ten largest.

In light of the paper, this sample's time point label describes: newly diagnosed GD, antithyroid drugs for less than 3 months. For both TCR sequencing and RNA sequencing, RNA was extracted from PBMCs using TRIzol. Graves' disease was diagnosed according to American Thyroid Association guidelines. Patients were recruited from an endocrinology department in Xi'an, China. From each patient, around 9 milliliters of peripheral blood was collected into an EDTA anticoagulant tube. Ficoll Paque Plus density gradient separation was used to isolate PBMCs, and no further T cell sorting was done. An Agilent 2100 Bioanalyzer and agarose gel were used to assess RNA quality, and a NanoDrop 2000 was used to measure RNA concentration. The CDR3 sequence holds 13 residues, the cysteine and phenylalanine included. Only CDR3 DNA is held: 39 bases, read in frame from base 1. At the junction V is shortened by 2 bases and J by 4 bases; bases outside the gene matches: 5. CDR1 and CDR2, per the germline V gene (reference sequence), are DFQATT and SNEGSKA.

This clonotype was seen more than once but under ten times. Its antigen specificity is not known. No per-base quality is available; no much larger clone lies one base away. This TCR was sampled from a female donor with Graves disease. This chain is built from TRBV20-1 and TRBJ2-7; TRBD1 fits 7 bases in the junction. The sample consisted of peripheral blood mononuclear cells (PBMCs), taken at new diagnosis, from a patient treated with antithyroid drugs. The CDR3 protein is CSARKTGEYEQYF. Here is the DNA: TGCAGTGCTAGAAAAACAGGGGAGTACGAGCAGTACTTC.